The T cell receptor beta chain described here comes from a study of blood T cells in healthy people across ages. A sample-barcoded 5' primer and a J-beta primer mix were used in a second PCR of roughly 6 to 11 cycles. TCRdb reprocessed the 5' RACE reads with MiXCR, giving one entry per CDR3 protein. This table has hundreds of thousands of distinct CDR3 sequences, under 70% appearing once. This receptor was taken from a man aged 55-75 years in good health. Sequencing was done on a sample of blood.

The CDR3 protein is CASSLWGAYEQYF. CDR3 DNA sequence: TGTGCCAGCAGCCTATGGGGGGCCTACGAGCAGTACTTC. The chain combines TRBV3-1 with TRBJ2-7; possibly TRBD2 for D (6 bases). CDR1 is LGHDT and CDR2 is YNNKEL in the germline V gene (reference sequence). The CDR3 length is 13 residues. The V gene lost 4 bases and the J gene lost 2 bases, with 9 bases spanning the gap.